This record concerns one T cell receptor (beta chain) sequence. The antigen remains unidentified. Germline-derived CDR1 and CDR2 are SGHNT and YENEEA. Trimming pared 5 bases from V and 7 bases from J, leaving 14 bases between. This CDR3 spans 14 amino acids. The sample comes from a study of vaccination effects on CD4 cells after COVID-19. Using immunoSEQ multiplex PCR, the repertoire was profiled, and TCRdb retains in-frame clones only, with some absent. This sample yields some 61,000 clones, of which roughly 80% are seen a single time; around 0.9% belongs to the top ten. Pools of viral peptides were used by the ViraFEST assay to expand antigen-specific CD4+ T cells ahead of sequencing. The culture ran for 10 days, and then CD4+ T cells were isolated. Two doses of BNT162b2 or mRNA-1273 vaccine were administered to participants. Both day 3 and day 7 saw half the medium replaced with IL-2 medium. Overall study findings and caveats: Vaccine-induced clones in healthy vaccinees cross-reacted with common cold coronaviruses in only 1 of 255 cases. Researchers reported few convalescent patients and no early post-infection timepoints in the study.

This receptor was obtained from a human donor who received a COVID-19 vaccine. The V call is TRBV11-3, the J call TRBJ2-2; no clear D gene. Sequences were derived from CD4+ T cells from PBMCs cultured with HCoV-OC43 spike peptides, sampled after COVID-19 vaccination. Subset denoted: HCoV-OC43 spike overlapping peptide pool stimulation. The chain's CDR3 is CASSLYFNVGELFF. For the CDR3, the DNA is TGTGCCAGCAGCCTCTACTTTAACGTCGGGGAGCTGTTTTTT.